The TCR beta chain described here comes from a study of T cell responses to AZD1222 COVID-19 vaccine. Profiling relied on immunoSEQ multiplex PCR, and the TCRdb table lists in-frame clones only, not all of them. There are about 260,000 clones in the sample; more than 85% occur only once, and approximately 0.52% lies in the top ten. This CDR3 has 14 amino acids. Germline assignment: CDR1 SGHRS and CDR2 YFSETQ. The ends lost 5 bases at V and 9 bases at J; junction bases unmatched: 12. The specimen comprised peripheral blood, sampled on day 0 of AZD1222 vaccination. The rearrangement links TRBV5-1 to TRBJ2-7, with TRBD1 identical over 9 bases. The clonotype comes from an adult in good health. CDR3: CASSSGTGRLGQYF. The CDR3 nucleotides read TGCGCCAGCAGTTCCGGGACAGGGCGCCTCGGGCAGTACTTC.